This TCR beta chain is from a study of sequential checkpoint blockade in melanoma. Study-wide background: Arm A got nivolumab then ipilimumab; arm B the reverse, 1:1. Each arm's sequence ended with maintenance nivolumab.

The CDR3 length is 13 residues. Germline-derived CDR1 and CDR2 are SGDLS and YYNGEE. V lost 3 bases, J lost 6 bases, and 13 bases lay in between. As to treatment: randomized to nivolumab then ipilimumab (arm A) or the reverse (arm B). No patient had prior DNA-damaging chemotherapy. Sorted cells were live CD3+CD8+, lacking CD19 and CD56, from PBMCs. The sample holds a few counts of this clone. Measured with immunoSEQ multiplex PCR; TCRdb has only the in-frame clones, and not every one. The top ten hold about an eighth of the sample, which has about 38,000 clones, about 88% seen once. This receptor was taken from a human donor with melanoma. Sequenced here: CD8+ T cells sorted from blood (inferred from file names), sampled from a patient given nivolumab and ipilimumab in sequence. This chain uses TRBV9 with TRBJ2-7; no clear D. The CDR3: CASSAPPVAEQYF. The CDR3 DNA is TGTGCCAGCAGCGCCCCTCCTGTGGCCGAGCAGTACTTC.